The 27 T cell receptor beta chains given below trace back to one sample, sequenced in a study of beta chain features in type 1 diabetes. Every bit of the isolated RNA underwent reverse transcription, so sequencing read expressed TCRB transcripts. Repertoires were generated with immunoSEQ multiplex PCR, while TCRdb's copy carries only in-frame clones and drops some. The sample has 500,000 to 650,000 clones, 9.5% to 15% seen once. Regarding the study as a whole: A moderate, significant TCRB CDR3 shortening appeared in type 1 diabetes across four CD4+ subsets.

Antigen specificity for these receptors is unknown. Material for sequencing was naive CD4+ T cells from blood. These receptors were obtained from a man younger than 40 with type 1 diabetes.

The chain employs TRBV7-9 and TRBJ1-2; the D is unclear. V shed 5 bases and J shed 4 bases, with 11 bases lying between them. CDR3 length: 13 amino acids. Germline CDR1 is SEHNR and CDR2 is FQNEAQ (reference sequence). DNA of the CDR3: TGTGCCAGCAGCACATCCGGGAGCTATGGCTACACCTTC. Translated, it gives CASSTSGSYGYTF.

This clone was found a few times. This chain links TRBV5-4 with TRBJ1-4; D unclear. CDR1 is SGHNT and CDR2 is YYREEE in the germline V gene (reference sequence). The CDR3 has 13 amino acids. V was clipped by 1 base and J by 3 bases, with 4 bases between them. The CDR3, as DNA: TGTGCCAGCAGCTTGACAGCTAATGAAAAACTGTTTTTT. The encoded protein is CASSLTANEKLFF.

This clone was counted between two and nine times. The chain is built from TRBV2 and TRBJ2-7; 9 bases match TRBD1. CDR1 and CDR2 from the germline V gene are SNHLY and FYNNEI. V was pared by 6 bases and J by 3 bases, with 9 bases of the junction left unmatched. The CDR3 is made up of 15 amino acids. The CDR3 DNA follows: TGTGCCAGCAGGACGGGACAGGGCATCGGCTACGAGCAGTACTTC. Residues: CASRTGQGIGYEQYF.

A few counts support this clone. The rearrangement joins TRBV29-1 to TRBJ2-7, with unresolved D. Per the germline V gene, CDR1 is SQVTM and CDR2 is ANQGSEA. V shed 2 bases and J shed 6 bases, with 17 bases lying between them. CDR3 length: 14 amino acids. CDR3 in amino acids: CSVERRGVRLEQYF. The CDR3 DNA sequence: TGCAGCGTTGAACGGAGAGGAGTTCGGCTCGAGCAGTACTTC.

The V call is TRBV9, the J call TRBJ2-1; D remains unclear. Looked up from germline, CDR1 is SGDLS and CDR2 is YYNGEE. V was trimmed by 4 bases and J by 0 bases, leaving 11 bases between them. CDR3 size: 15 residues. In nucleotides, the CDR3 is TGTGCCAGCAGCCCCTCAGCTGTCTCCTACAATGAGCAGTTCTTC. The encoded protein is CASSPSAVSYNEQFF.

The CDR3 DNA reads TGTGCCAGCAGCTTATCCTCGCCTAGCGGGGGGCGGAATGAGCAGTTCTTC. Translating gives CASSLSSPSGGRNEQFF. This rearrangement joins TRBV11-3 to TRBJ2-1, with TRBD2 identical over 11 bases. The CDR3 has 17 residues. Germline V gene data show CDR1 as SGHNT and CDR2 as YENEEA. The V and J ends lost 2 bases and 7 bases, in that order; junction bases with no gene match: 10.

The chain carries TRBV7-2 and TRBJ1-5, with 7 bases matching TRBD1. With 5 bases clipped from V and 1 base from J, the junction kept 5 bases outside the gene matches. The CDR3 is 15 residues long. In germline, CDR1 is SGHTA, CDR2 FQGNSA. CDR3 loop: CASSPQGLSNQPQHF. The CDR3 region has the DNA TGTGCCAGCAGCCCACAGGGGTTGAGCAATCAGCCCCAGCATTTT. The whole variable domain, remainder taken from reference TRBV7-2 and TRBJ1-5, is GAGVSQSPSNKVTEKGKDVELRCDPISGHTALYWYRQSLGQGLEFLIYFQGNSAPDKSGLPSDRFSAERTGGSVSTLTIQRTQQEDSAVYLCASSPQGLSNQPQHFGDGTRLSIL.

The V gene is TRBV29-1, the J gene TRBJ1-4; no firm D call. Trimming left V 4 bases short and J 3 bases short, with 9 bases between. This CDR3 has 13 residues. CDR1 and CDR2 (germline): SQVTM, ANQGSEA. CDR3 in DNA: TGCAGCGTTGCTGGCAAATCTAATGAAAAACTGTTTTTT. Amino acids: CSVAGKSNEKLFF.

The table lists this clone with a few counts. V is TRBV27 and J is TRBJ2-3, with 7 bases that match TRBD2. V trimming: 6 bases; J trimming: 4 bases; junction bases outside the gene matches: 16. The length of the CDR3 is 17 residues. The germline V gene has CDR1 MNHEY and CDR2 SMNVEV (reference sequence). The CDR3 nucleotides read TGTGCCAGCAGGAAGGGGTTGGGCAGGGCGGGGGCAGATACGCAGTATTTT. Translated: CASRKGLGRAGADTQYF.

CDR3 sequence (DNA): TGTGCCAGCAGTTTAGCGCAGGGTGTCACAGATACGCAGTATTTT. Translating gives CASSLAQGVTDTQYF. This chain joins TRBV6-1 and TRBJ2-3; either TRBD1 or TRBD2 may fit D (5 bases each). From germline, CDR1 is MNHNS and CDR2 SASEGT. V was trimmed by 5 bases and J by 2 bases, leaving 14 bases between them. The CDR3 consists of 15 residues.

This sequence joins TRBV18 and TRBJ1-6, with 7 bases lining up with TRBD1. The CDR3 contains 15 residues. The trim removed 2 bases at V and 5 bases at J, leaving 3 bases unmatched. CDR1 KGHSH and CDR2 LQKENI come from the germline V gene. The CDR3, as DNA: TGTGCCAGCTCACCAGGACAGGCCGATAATTCACCCCTCCACTTT. Translated: CASSPGQADNSPLHF.

This clone came up a few times. The rearrangement links TRBV30 to TRBJ1-5, with D possibly TRBD1 on 5 matching bases. The germline V and J ends were trimmed by 2 bases and 3 bases, with 8 bases remaining between them. The CDR3 loop spans 13 amino acids. In germline, CDR1 is GTSNPN, CDR2 SVGIG (reference sequence). CDR3 DNA sequence: TGTGCCTGGAGTAGGGGTATCAATCAGCCCCAGCATTTT. Translated: CAWSRGINQPQHF.

This clone came up a few times. The rearrangement joins TRBV2 to TRBJ2-5, with 10 positions matching TRBD2. Per the germline V gene, CDR1 is SNHLY and CDR2 is FYNNEI. Unmatched junction bases numbered 7, after V lost 6 bases and J lost 9 bases. The CDR3 extends over 13 amino acids. The CDR3 protein is CASRLAGEGPQYF. CDR3 coding DNA: TGTGCCAGCAGGCTAGCGGGGGAGGGGCCCCAGTACTTC.

This clone was observed a handful of times. This sample includes further DNA sequences coding for the same CDR3. This rearrangement joins TRBV5-1 to TRBJ2-7; the D is unclear. V lost 0 bases and J lost 4, with 5 bases in between. CDR1 and CDR2 from the germline V gene are SGHRS and YFSETQ. This CDR3 spans 12 amino acids. The CDR3 region has the DNA TGCGCCAGCAGCTTGGATCAATACGAGCAGTACTTC. Translated: CASSLDQYEQYF. Based on the CDR3 plus reference TRBV5-1 and TRBJ2-7, the full variable domain is KAGVTQTPRYLIKTRGQQVTLSCSPISGHRSVSWYQQTPGQGLQFLFEYFSETQRNKGNFPGRFSGRQFSNSRSEMNVSTLELGDSALYLCASSLDQYEQYFGPGTRLTVT.

This clone has just a few counts. This sequence joins TRBV11-2 and TRBJ1-6; the D gene is possibly TRBD1 (6 bases). The germline gives CDR1 SGHAT, CDR2 FQNNGV. The CDR3 covers 16 residues. V gave up 5 bases and J gave up 7 bases, with 18 bases separating them. The CDR3, as DNA: TGTGCCAGCAGCACCAGGAGGGGGACTGTGAATTCACCCCTCCACTTT. As protein: CASSTRRGTVNSPLHF. Filled out from reference TRBV11-2 and TRBJ1-6, the complete variable domain reads EAGVAQSPRYKIIEKRQSVAFWCNPISGHATLYWYQQILGQGPKLLIQFQNNGVVDDSQLPKDRFSAERLKGVDSTLKIQPAKLEDSAVYLCASSTRRGTVNSPLHFGNGTRLTVT.

This chain links TRBV7-2 with TRBJ2-1; 10 nucleotides align to TRBD2. Unmatched junction bases numbered 10, after V lost 1 base and J lost 7 bases. The CDR3 extends over 17 amino acids. In germline, CDR1 is SGHTA, CDR2 FQGNSA. In DNA form, the CDR3 reads TGTGCCAGCAGCTTAGGACCTATAGCGGGGGGACAGAATGAGCAGTTCTTC. This encodes CASSLGPIAGGQNEQFF. Drawing the rest from reference TRBV7-2 and TRBJ2-1, the complete variable domain is GAGVSQSPSNKVTEKGKDVELRCDPISGHTALYWYRQSLGQGLEFLIYFQGNSAPDKSGLPSDRFSAERTGGSVSTLTIQRTQQEDSAVYLCASSLGPIAGGQNEQFFGPGTRLTVL.

This clone has only a few counts. The chain recombines TRBV9 with TRBJ2-3, with a weak D call TRBD2 (7 bases). Germline V lookup: CDR1 SGDLS, CDR2 YYNGEE. The germline V and J ends were trimmed by 5 bases and 2 bases, with 12 bases remaining between them. CDR3 length: 14 amino acids. The CDR3 loop reads CASRRGPFTDTQYF. As DNA, the CDR3 is TGTGCCAGCAGGCGGGGGCCATTCACAGATACGCAGTATTTT.

In its sample, this clone was seen a few times. This CDR3 reads CASYGTPSFGYTF. The CDR3, as DNA: TGTGCCAGCTACGGGACTCCCAGTTTTGGCTACACCTTC. This chain joins TRBV2 and TRBJ1-2; D may be TRBD1 (5 bases). Deletions cut 8 bases from V and 7 bases from J, with 17 bases between. The CDR3 is 13 residues long. Per the germline V gene, CDR1 is SNHLY and CDR2 is FYNNEI.

V gene TRBV4-1 combines with J gene TRBJ2-7; D tentatively fits TRBD1 or TRBD2 (5 bases each). Germline V gene sequence: CDR1 MGHRA, CDR2 YSYEKL. The V gene lost 0 bases and the J gene lost 2 bases, with 20 bases spanning the gap. The CDR3 is 18 residues long. CDR3 coding DNA: TGCGCCAGCAGCCAAGAATCCACAGTAGGGACCCTACCCTACGAGCAGTACTTC. Its protein product is CASSQESTVGTLPYEQYF.

The V gene is TRBV7-2, the J gene TRBJ1-6; D call uncertain. V lost 5 bases to trimming and J lost 7 bases, with 6 bases between them. The CDR3 length is 12 residues. Per germline, CDR1 SGHTA and CDR2 FQGNSA. CDR3 amino acids: CASSPPNSPLHF. For the CDR3, the DNA is TGTGCCAGCAGCCCCCCGAATTCACCCCTCCACTTT.

The chain couples TRBV14 to TRBJ2-3; D may match TRBD1 or TRBD2 (5 bases each). In germline, CDR1 is SGHDN, CDR2 FVKESK. The CDR3 is made up of 15 amino acids. V dropped 3 bases and J dropped 1 base, with 11 bases sitting between them. The CDR3 spells CASSQGPTRTDTQYF. The CDR3 DNA follows: TGTGCCAGCAGCCAGGGACCGACACGCACAGATACGCAGTATTTT.

The CDR3 DNA follows: TGTGCCTGGAGTGTTTCACAAACCAGGGGTTACACCTTC. It specifies CAWSVSQTRGYTF. The chain combines TRBV30 with TRBJ1-2, with D maybe TRBD1 (6 bases). CDR3 length: 13 amino acids. Trimming took 0 bases from V and 11 from J, leaving 16 bases between them. Germline V gene lookup returns CDR1 GTSNPN and CDR2 SVGIG (reference sequence).

The chain employs TRBV23-1 and TRBJ2-7, with 9 bases that match TRBD1. TRBV23-1 is an ORF; its function is uncertain. Trimming took 4 bases from V and 4 from J; bases not matched to a gene: 8. This CDR3 is 15 amino acids long. The CDR3 loop is CASSRQLDRGYEQYF. CDR3 DNA sequence: TGCGCCAGCAGTCGTCAGTTGGACAGGGGTTACGAGCAGTACTTC.

This clone was seen only a few times. This same CDR3 is encoded by further DNA sequences in the sample. V and J are TRBV2 and TRBJ2-5; D ambiguous. The CDR3 consists of 11 residues. V was pared by 7 bases and J by 3 bases, with 6 bases between. Looked up from germline, CDR1 is SNHLY and CDR2 is FYNNEI. The CDR3 region is CASTEEETQYF. CDR3 DNA: TGTGCCAGCACCGAGGAAGAGACCCAGTACTTC.

The table lists this clone with a few counts. The chain couples TRBV9 to TRBJ2-6; no clear D. CDR1 is SGDLS and CDR2 is YYNGEE in the germline V gene. The V gene lost 0 bases and the J gene lost 2 bases, with 9 bases spanning the gap. There are 16 residues in the CDR3. CDR3 amino acids: CASSVAQDPGANVLTF. CDR3 sequence (DNA): TGTGCCAGCAGCGTAGCTCAGGACCCTGGGGCCAACGTCCTGACTTTC.

The V call is TRBV10-3, the J call TRBJ2-5; 9 bases are a match to TRBD2. J lost 4 bases, V lost 10 bases, and 10 bases had no gene match. The CDR3 is made up of 14 amino acids. Germline V gene sequence: CDR1 ENHRY, CDR2 SYGVKD. The CDR3 here is CATTLAGLSETQYF. In DNA form, the CDR3 reads TGTGCCACCACTCTAGCGGGGCTTTCAGAGACCCAGTACTTC.

This clone has just a few counts. The rearrangement joins TRBV29-1 to TRBJ1-2; 7 bases line up with TRBD1. The V segment lost 6 bases and the J segment 4 bases; nucleotides outside the gene matches: 20. The CDR3 is made up of 17 amino acids. Germline-derived CDR1 and CDR2 are SQVTM and ANQGSEA. CDR3 protein: CSVATGEQMVASYGYTF. The CDR3 DNA sequence: TGCAGCGTCGCCACAGGGGAACAGATGGTTGCGTCCTATGGCTACACCTTC. The entire variable domain, with the rest obtained from reference TRBV29-1 and TRBJ1-2, is as follows: SAVISQKPSRDICQRGTSLTIQCQVDSQVTMMFWYRQQPGQSLTLIATANQGSEATYESGFVIDKFPISRPNLTFSTLTVSNMSPEDSSIYLCSVATGEQMVASYGYTFGSGTRLTVV.